A single sample is the source of the 8 T cell receptor beta chains below, sequenced in a study of T-cell memory formation after mild COVID-19. TCRdb recomputed calls from the 5' RACE reads with MiXCR, one row per CDR3 protein. Of around 370,000 distinct CDR3 sequences listed, 20% to 25% are singletons. What was sequenced was PBMCs or a T cell subset sorted from them (not recorded which). Receptor source: an adult woman who had mild COVID-19 (a few samples of this study predate the infection). Cell type and time point are not known.

The chain couples TRBV7-3 to TRBJ2-5; 9 nucleotides line up with TRBD2. The trim removed 7 bases at V and 8 bases at J, leaving 11 bases unmatched. Germline CDR1 is SGHTA and CDR2 is FQGTGA. The CDR3 length is 14 residues. Written as DNA, the CDR3 is TGTGCCAGCAACTTTAGCGGGAGTATCGAAACCCAGTACTTC. Translated: CASNFSGSIETQYF.

In this sample, this clonotype turned up a few times. V is TRBV10-3 and J is TRBJ2-7, with a weak D call TRBD2 (6 bases). This CDR3 is built from 16 residues. The germline V gene has CDR1 ENHRY and CDR2 SYGVKD. The germline V and J ends were trimmed by 0 bases and 0 bases, with 12 bases remaining between them. CDR3 sequence: CAISESGGLSSYEQYF. CDR3 bases: TGTGCCATCAGTGAGTCTGGGGGGTTAAGCTCCTACGAGCAGTACTTC.

The CDR3 nucleotides are TGTGCCAGCAGCCCCCAGGGGGCCCTGAACACCGGGGAGCTGTTTTTT. Translating it yields CASSPQGALNTGELFF. The J gene is TRBJ2-2, the V gene TRBV7-9; 8 bases map to TRBD1. The CDR3 runs 16 residues. The V and J ends lost 5 bases and 1 base, in that order; junction bases with no gene match: 6. CDR1 and CDR2 from the germline V gene are SEHNR and FQNEAQ (reference sequence).

V usage is TRBV9 and J usage is TRBJ2-1; D is uncertain. There are 12 residues in the CDR3. Trimming stripped 2 bases from V and 7 bases from J, with 7 bases between. The germline CDR1 and CDR2 sequences are SGDLS and YYNGEE. CDR3 loop: CASSVGPNEQFF. For the CDR3, the DNA is TGTGCCAGCAGCGTCGGCCCTAATGAGCAGTTCTTC. Using reference TRBV9 and TRBJ2-1 for the parts outside the CDR3, the full variable domain is DSGVTQTPKHLITATGQRVTLRCSPRSGDLSVYWYQQSLDQGLQFLIQYYNGEERAKGNILERFSAQQFPDLHSELNLSSLELGDSALYFCASSVGPNEQFFGPGTRLTVL.

This clonotype appeared a few times. The chain is built from TRBV19 and TRBJ2-7, with D unclear. Trimming left V 5 bases short and J 5 bases short, with 13 bases between. The germline V gene encodes CDR1 LNHDA and CDR2 SQIVND (reference sequence). The CDR3 runs 13 residues. The CDR3 DNA sequence: TGTGCCAGTAGTCCAAGCCCGGTACACGAGCAGTACTTC. Translated: CASSPSPVHEQYF.

This clonotype was picked up a small number of times. The chain joins TRBV6-2 or TRBV6-3 to TRBJ2-3; D is undetermined. Germline CDR1 MNHEY, CDR2 SVGEGT. There are 15 residues in the CDR3. Trimming shortened V by 2 bases and J by 0 bases, and 9 bases separated the two germline ends. CDR3: CASSYTQTSTDTQYF. CDR3 sequence (DNA): TGTGCCAGCAGTTACACCCAAACTAGCACAGATACGCAGTATTTT.

The chain joins TRBV20-1 to TRBJ2-3; 8 bases align to TRBD2. The CDR3 has 15 amino acids. Trimming took 5 bases from V and 2 from J; bases not matched to a gene: 9. Germline CDR1 and CDR2: DFQATT and SNEGSKA (reference sequence). Written as DNA, the CDR3 is TGCAGTGCTCCAAGGACTAGCAGCTACACAGATACGCAGTATTTT. Amino acid sequence: CSAPRTSSYTDTQYF.

This clonotype was recorded many times. The chain uses TRBV20-1 and TRBJ1-2; 9 nucleotides line up with TRBD1. Losses at the gene ends were 6 bases for V and 4 bases for J; bases not matched to a gene: 12. Germline V CDR1 and CDR2: DFQATT, SNEGSKA (reference sequence). CDR3 size: 15 residues. The CDR3: CSASPGQGASYGYTF. The DNA of the CDR3 is TGCAGTGCCTCCCCGGGACAGGGCGCTTCCTATGGCTACACCTTC.